Following are 25 T cell receptor beta chains from one sample sequenced in a study of blood T cell repertoires in COVID-19. TCRdb's copy holds only in-frame clones and misses some; the assay was immunoSEQ multiplex PCR. The sample carries 400,000 or so clones, around 90% recorded once. The sample consisted of peripheral blood. All receptors come from a man aged 18 to 35 with COVID-19, enrolled during active disease.

This chain connects TRBV5-8 to TRBJ2-1, with TRBD1 as a possible D gene (6 bases). V dropped 0 bases and J dropped 0 bases, with 13 bases sitting between them. The CDR3 sequence is 17 residues long. Germline CDR1 is SGHTS and CDR2 is YDEGEE. CDR3 coding DNA: TGTGCCAGCAGCTTGGATTTGGACAGCTACTCCTACAATGAGCAGTTCTTC. Protein product: CASSLDLDSYSYNEQFF. Combining the CDR3 with reference TRBV5-8 and TRBJ2-1 gives the whole variable domain EAGVTQSPTHLIKTRGQQATLRCSPISGHTSVYWYQQALGLGLQFLLWYDEGEERNRGNFPPRFSGRQFPNYSSELNVNALELEDSALYLCASSLDLDSYSYNEQFFGPGTRLTVL.

V gene TRBV18 combines with J gene TRBJ2-2, with 11 positions matching TRBD2. CDR1 KGHSH and CDR2 LQKENI come from the germline V gene. The CDR3 is 19 residues long. The trim removed 5 bases at V and 6 bases at J, leaving 17 bases unmatched. CDR3 sequence reads: CASSRTGTSGGQASGELFF. DNA of the CDR3: TGTGCCAGCTCAAGAACCGGGACTAGCGGAGGGCAGGCGTCCGGGGAGCTGTTTTTT.

The chain is built from TRBV11-2 and TRBJ1-1; 7 bases are a match to TRBD1. Germline CDR1 reads SGHAT; CDR2 reads FQNNGV. The CDR3 is 15 residues long. V was clipped by 5 bases and J by 5 bases; unmatched bases: 11. The CDR3: CASSLNRGRGTEAFF. For the CDR3, the DNA is TGTGCCAGCAGCCTTAATAGGGGGCGCGGGACTGAAGCTTTCTTT.

This chain uses TRBV2 with TRBJ2-5, with 10 bases matching TRBD2. This CDR3 has 15 amino acids. With 2 bases clipped from V and 6 bases from J, the junction kept 6 bases outside the gene matches. Germline lookup yields CDR1 SNHLY and CDR2 FYNNEI. CDR3 sequence: CASSESGGASKTQYF. CDR3 nucleotides: TGTGCCAGCAGTGAAAGCGGGGGGGCCTCGAAGACCCAGTACTTC.

V is TRBV18 and J is TRBJ2-1; 10 nucleotides align to TRBD2. Germline V lookup: CDR1 KGHSH, CDR2 LQKENI. This CDR3 is built from 17 residues. Unmatched junction bases numbered 11, after V lost 5 bases and J lost 4 bases. The CDR3 here is CASSSLTGTSAYNEQFF. The CDR3 DNA follows: TGTGCCAGCTCATCTCTTACCGGGACTAGCGCATACAATGAGCAGTTCTTC.

This chain joins TRBV5-1 and TRBJ2-3; 10 nucleotides match TRBD2. CDR1 SGHRS and CDR2 YFSETQ come from the germline V gene. V lost 1 base to trimming and J lost 6 bases; unmatched junction nucleotides: 11. This CDR3 has 17 amino acids. The CDR3 DNA reads TGCGCCAGCAGCTTGATCCCTAGCGGGAGTGGGTGGGATACGCAGTATTTT. Protein product: CASSLIPSGSGWDTQYF.

The chain is built from TRBV6-5 and TRBJ1-5, with 8 bases that match TRBD1. The V gene end was trimmed by 6 bases and the J gene end by 5 bases; junction bases not matched to a gene: 6. CDR1 and CDR2 from the germline V gene are MNHEY and SVGAGI. The CDR3 has 14 residues. CDR3 nucleotide sequence: TGTGCCAGCAGGCAGCAGGGGGCCTATCAGCCCCAGCATTTT. It translates to CASRQQGAYQPQHF.

The V call is TRBV4-1, the J call TRBJ2-1, with D perhaps matching TRBD1 (5 bases). The CDR3 totals 17 residues. Trimming cost V 3 bases and J 4 bases, with 19 bases left between them. The germline CDR1 and CDR2 sequences are MGHRA and YSYEKL. CDR3 amino acids: CASSHKGRGSSYNEQFF. The DNA of the CDR3 is TGCGCCAGCAGCCATAAGGGAAGGGGATCTTCATACAATGAGCAGTTCTTC.

This rearrangement joins TRBV11-2 to TRBJ2-2, with TRBD2 identical over 8 bases. V was clipped by 4 bases and J by 0 bases; unmatched bases: 1. Per the germline V gene, CDR1 is SGHAT and CDR2 is FQNNGV. The CDR3 consists of 15 residues. The CDR3 region is CASSSGLANTGELFF. DNA for the CDR3: TGTGCCAGCAGCTCGGGACTAGCGAACACCGGGGAGCTGTTTTTT. The entire variable domain, with the rest obtained from reference TRBV11-2 and TRBJ2-2, is as follows: EAGVAQSPRYKIIEKRQSVAFWCNPISGHATLYWYQQILGQGPKLLIQFQNNGVVDDSQLPKDRFSAERLKGVDSTLKIQPAKLEDSAVYLCASSSGLANTGELFFGEGSRLTVL.

The V gene is TRBV25-1, the J gene TRBJ2-1, with TRBD2 identical over 9 bases. V trimming: 3 bases; J trimming: 9 bases; junction bases outside the gene matches: 6. Germline V CDR1 and CDR2: MGHDK, SYGVNS. This CDR3 comprises 14 residues. The CDR3 loop reads CASSEGSSGTEQFF. In nucleotides, the CDR3 is TGTGCCAGCAGTGAGGGATCTAGCGGGACTGAGCAGTTCTTC. The full variable domain, completed using reference TRBV25-1 and TRBJ2-1, is EADIYQTPRYLVIGTGKKITLECSQTMGHDKMYWYQQDPGMELHLIHYSYGVNSTEKGDLSSESTVSRIRTEHFPLTLESARPSHTSQYLCASSEGSSGTEQFFGPGTRLTVL.

This clone was detected a few times. The chain joins TRBV10-3 to TRBJ2-2, with 9 nucleotides matching TRBD2. Germline V gene sequence: CDR1 ENHRY, CDR2 SYGVKD. Trimming took 1 base from V and 0 from J; bases not matched to a gene: 0. This CDR3 has 16 amino acids. CDR3 region: CAISEWTSANTGELFF. The CDR3 coding sequence is TGTGCCATCAGTGAGTGGACTAGCGCGAACACCGGGGAGCTGTTTTTT.

The chain is built from TRBV12-5 and TRBJ2-7; 11 nucleotides match TRBD2. Trimming cost V 2 bases and J 1 base; bases outside gene matches: 4. The CDR3 is 16 residues long. The V gene's germline CDR1 is LGHNT and CDR2 FRNRAP. Written as DNA, the CDR3 is TGTGCTAGTGGTTTGTGGACTAGCGGGTTTTCCTACGAGCAGTACTTC. Amino acid sequence: CASGLWTSGFSYEQYF.

The rearrangement links TRBV4-1 to TRBJ2-1, with a tentative D call TRBD2 (5 bases). The CDR3 contains 12 residues. V was cut by 1 base and J by 10 bases, with 8 bases left in between. The germline V gene encodes CDR1 MGHRA and CDR2 YSYEKL. CDR3 sequence: CASSQGPGEQFF. The CDR3 region has the DNA TGCGCCAGCAGCCAAGGTCCGGGGGAGCAGTTCTTC.

CDR3 in amino acids: CASSIDFEQGYNEQFF. Here the CDR3 DNA reads TGTGCCAGTAGTATAGATTTTGAACAGGGTTACAATGAGCAGTTCTTC. This chain joins TRBV19 and TRBJ2-1; the D gene is possibly TRBD1 (6 bases). V lost 0 bases, J lost 4 bases, and 13 bases lay in between. From germline, CDR1 is LNHDA and CDR2 SQIVND (reference sequence). The CDR3 runs 16 residues.

The chain couples TRBV5-1 to TRBJ1-5; 7 bases match TRBD1. Germline lookup yields CDR1 SGHRS and CDR2 YFSETQ. The length of the CDR3 is 15 residues. The V segment lost 0 bases and the J segment 3 bases; nucleotides outside the gene matches: 3. In nucleotides, the CDR3 is TGCGCCAGCAGCTTGGTAGGGGGCCTCAATCAGCCCCAGCATTTT. Amino acid sequence: CASSLVGGLNQPQHF.

The chain carries TRBV18 and TRBJ2-7, with TRBD1 matching over 11 bases. With V trimmed by 1 base and J by 1 base, 0 bases remained unmatched. Germline-derived CDR1 and CDR2 are KGHSH and LQKENI. The CDR3 covers 15 residues. This CDR3 is CASSPRDRGSYEQYF. CDR3 DNA sequence: TGTGCCAGCTCACCACGGGACAGGGGGTCCTACGAGCAGTACTTC.

V usage is TRBV7-9 and J usage is TRBJ2-5; D remains unclear. CDR1 and CDR2 (germline): SEHNR, FQNEAQ (reference sequence). Trimming took 5 bases from V and 0 from J, leaving 4 bases between them. The CDR3 runs to 12 residues. The CDR3: CASSINQETQYF. CDR3 coding DNA: TGTGCCAGCAGCATTAACCAAGAGACCCAGTACTTC.

The chain carries TRBV4-1 and TRBJ2-1; D gene uncertain. Germline lookup yields CDR1 MGHRA and CDR2 YSYEKL. Trimming stripped 0 bases from V and 9 bases from J, with 9 bases between. CDR3 length equals 13 residues. The CDR3 DNA follows: TGCGCCAGCAGCCAAGATCCTCTTAGTGAGCAGTTCTTC. Translated: CASSQDPLSEQFF.

This sequence joins TRBV7-2 and TRBJ2-5; 8 bases are shared with TRBD2. V lost 4 bases to trimming and J lost 3 bases; unmatched junction nucleotides: 4. Looked up from germline, CDR1 is SGHTA and CDR2 is FQGNSA. This CDR3 comprises 14 residues. Here the CDR3 reads CASSYGLAKETQYF. The CDR3 nucleotides are TGTGCCAGCAGCTACGGACTAGCAAAAGAGACCCAGTACTTC.

V gene TRBV7-8 combines with J gene TRBJ2-7; a weak D match, TRBD1 (6 bases). Germline lookup yields CDR1 SGHVS and CDR2 FQNEAQ. With 3 bases removed from V and 6 bases from J, the gap between germline ends came to 18 bases. The CDR3 consists of 15 residues. CDR3 in amino acids: CASSFYRARSSEQYF. CDR3 bases: TGTGCCAGCAGCTTCTACAGGGCAAGGTCATCCGAGCAGTACTTC.

The V gene is TRBV19, the J gene TRBJ2-6, with D hard to call. The V end was cut by 6 bases, the J end by 2 bases, with 11 bases between. CDR1 and CDR2 from the germline V gene are LNHDA and SQIVND (reference sequence). CDR3 length: 15 residues. CDR3 in amino acids: CASSAQRTGANVLTF. The CDR3 nucleotides are TGTGCCAGTAGCGCGCAAAGAACTGGGGCCAACGTCCTGACTTTC.

The chain recombines TRBV4-1 with TRBJ2-5; D remains unclear. This CDR3 comprises 11 residues. The V gene's germline CDR1 is MGHRA and CDR2 YSYEKL. Between the trimmed V and J ends, which lost 5 bases and 2 bases, there was a span of 3 bases. CDR3 sequence reads: CASSSQETQYF. Here the CDR3 DNA reads TGCGCCAGCAGCTCGCAAGAGACCCAGTACTTC.

The V and J genes are TRBV27 and TRBJ2-7, with D possibly matching TRBD1 (5 bases). The germline V and J ends were trimmed by 6 bases and 0 bases, with 18 bases remaining between them. CDR1 and CDR2 from the germline V gene are MNHEY and SMNVEV (reference sequence). The CDR3 is made up of 16 amino acids. The DNA for the CDR3 is TGTGCCAGCAGCCGCCTTATTGACAGCAGCTCCTACGAGCAGTACTTC. This encodes CASSRLIDSSSYEQYF.

The chain couples TRBV19 to TRBJ2-7; TRBD1 agrees at 12 bases. The CDR3 is made up of 15 amino acids. Germline trimming cut 5 bases from V and 4 bases from J; bases unmatched to any gene: 6. CDR1 is LNHDA and CDR2 is SQIVND in the germline V gene (reference sequence). The CDR3 region has the DNA TGTGCCAGTAGTGCGGGGACAGGGGGCGAATACGAGCAGTACTTC. Residues: CASSAGTGGEYEQYF. The entire variable domain, with the rest obtained from reference TRBV19 and TRBJ2-7, is as follows: DGGITQSPKYLFRKEGQNVTLSCEQNLNHDAMYWYRQDPGQGLRLIYYSQIVNDFQKGDIAEGYSVSREKKESFPLTVTSAQKNPTAFYLCASSAGTGGEYEQYFGPGTRLTVT.

As to this clone: The sample has other DNA sequences that encode this CDR3 too. This chain joins TRBV5-1 and TRBJ1-1; TRBD1 matches 7 bases. The CDR3 extends over 13 amino acids. Germline V gives CDR1 SGHRS, CDR2 YFSETQ. With V trimmed by 4 bases and J by 4 bases, 4 bases remained unmatched. CDR3 protein: CASSLGTATEAFF. The CDR3 DNA sequence: TGCGCCAGCAGCCTCGGGACAGCCACTGAAGCTTTCTTT.